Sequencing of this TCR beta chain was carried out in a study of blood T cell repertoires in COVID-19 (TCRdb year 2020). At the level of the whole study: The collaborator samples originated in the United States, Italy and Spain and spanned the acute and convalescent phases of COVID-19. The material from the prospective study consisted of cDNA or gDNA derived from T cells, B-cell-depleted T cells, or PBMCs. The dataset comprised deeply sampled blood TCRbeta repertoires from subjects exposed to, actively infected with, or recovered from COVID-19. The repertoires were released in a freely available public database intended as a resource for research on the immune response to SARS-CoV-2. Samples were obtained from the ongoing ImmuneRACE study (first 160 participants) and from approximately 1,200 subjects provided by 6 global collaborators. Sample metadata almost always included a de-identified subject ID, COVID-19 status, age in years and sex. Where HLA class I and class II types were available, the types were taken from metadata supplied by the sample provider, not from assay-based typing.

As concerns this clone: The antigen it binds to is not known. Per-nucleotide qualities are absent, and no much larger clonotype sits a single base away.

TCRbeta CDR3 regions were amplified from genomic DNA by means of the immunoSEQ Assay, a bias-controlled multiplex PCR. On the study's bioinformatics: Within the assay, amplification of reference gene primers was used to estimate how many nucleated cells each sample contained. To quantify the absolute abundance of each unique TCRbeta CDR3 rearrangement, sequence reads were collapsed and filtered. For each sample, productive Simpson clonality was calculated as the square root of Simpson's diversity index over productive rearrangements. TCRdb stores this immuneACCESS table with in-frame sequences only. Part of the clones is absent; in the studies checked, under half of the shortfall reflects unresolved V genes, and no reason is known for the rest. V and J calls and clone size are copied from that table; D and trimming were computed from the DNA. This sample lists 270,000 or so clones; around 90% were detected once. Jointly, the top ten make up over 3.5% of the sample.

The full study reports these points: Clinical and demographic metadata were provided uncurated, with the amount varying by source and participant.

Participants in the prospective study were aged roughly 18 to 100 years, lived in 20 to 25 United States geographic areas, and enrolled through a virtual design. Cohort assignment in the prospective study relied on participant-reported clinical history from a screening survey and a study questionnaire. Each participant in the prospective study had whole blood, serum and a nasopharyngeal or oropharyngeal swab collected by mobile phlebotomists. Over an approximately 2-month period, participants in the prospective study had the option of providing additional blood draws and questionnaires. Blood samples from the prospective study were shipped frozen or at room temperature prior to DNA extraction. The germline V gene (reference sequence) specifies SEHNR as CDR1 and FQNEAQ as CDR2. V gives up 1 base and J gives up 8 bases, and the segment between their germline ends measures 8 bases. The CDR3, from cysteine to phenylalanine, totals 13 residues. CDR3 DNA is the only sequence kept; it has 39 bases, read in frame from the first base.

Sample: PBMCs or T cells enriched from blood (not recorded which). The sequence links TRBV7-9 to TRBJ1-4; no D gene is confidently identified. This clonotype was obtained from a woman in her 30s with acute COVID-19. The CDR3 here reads CASSLDSTEKLFF. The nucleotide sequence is TGTGCCAGCAGCTTAGACAGTACCGAAAAACTGTTTTTT.